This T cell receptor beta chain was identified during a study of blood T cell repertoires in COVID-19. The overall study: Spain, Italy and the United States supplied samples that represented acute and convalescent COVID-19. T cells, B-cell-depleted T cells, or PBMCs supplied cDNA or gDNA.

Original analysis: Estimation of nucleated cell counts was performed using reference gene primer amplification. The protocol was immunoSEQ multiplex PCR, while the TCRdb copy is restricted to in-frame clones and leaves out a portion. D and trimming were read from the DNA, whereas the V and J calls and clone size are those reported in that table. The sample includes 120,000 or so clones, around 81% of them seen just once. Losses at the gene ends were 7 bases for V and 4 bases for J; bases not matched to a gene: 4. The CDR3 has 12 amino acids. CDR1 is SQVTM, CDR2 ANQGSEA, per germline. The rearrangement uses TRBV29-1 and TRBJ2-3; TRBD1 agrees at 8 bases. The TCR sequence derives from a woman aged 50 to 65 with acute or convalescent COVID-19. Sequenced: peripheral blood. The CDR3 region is CSATQGADTQYF. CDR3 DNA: TGCAGCGCTACACAGGGGGCAGATACGCAGTATTTT.